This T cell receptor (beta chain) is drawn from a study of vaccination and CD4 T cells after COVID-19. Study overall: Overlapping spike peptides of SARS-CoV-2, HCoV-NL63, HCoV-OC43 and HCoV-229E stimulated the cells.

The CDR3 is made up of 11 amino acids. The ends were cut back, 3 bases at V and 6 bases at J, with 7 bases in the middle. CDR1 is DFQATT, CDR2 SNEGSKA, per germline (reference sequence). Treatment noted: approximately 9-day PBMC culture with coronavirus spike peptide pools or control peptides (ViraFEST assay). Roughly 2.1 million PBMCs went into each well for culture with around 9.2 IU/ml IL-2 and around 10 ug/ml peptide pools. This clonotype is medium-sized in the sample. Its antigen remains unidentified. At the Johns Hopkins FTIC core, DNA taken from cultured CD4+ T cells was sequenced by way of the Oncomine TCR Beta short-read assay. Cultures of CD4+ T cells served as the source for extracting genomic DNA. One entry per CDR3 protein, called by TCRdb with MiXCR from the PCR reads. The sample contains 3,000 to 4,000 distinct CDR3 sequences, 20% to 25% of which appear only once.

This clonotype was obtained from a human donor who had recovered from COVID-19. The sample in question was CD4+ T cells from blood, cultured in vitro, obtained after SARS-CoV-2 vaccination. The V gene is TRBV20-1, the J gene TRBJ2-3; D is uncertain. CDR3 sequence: CSARVVDTQYF. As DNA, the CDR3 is TGCAGTGCTAGGGTTGTGGATACGCAGTATTTT.